This TCR beta chain was documented in a study of blood T cell repertoires in COVID-19. The V gene end was trimmed by 4 bases and the J gene end by 15 bases; junction bases not matched to a gene: 12. This CDR3 comprises 13 residues. The method was immunoSEQ multiplex PCR; TCRdb's version includes in-frame clones alone and lacks a portion of them. The data show about 270,000 clones, approximately 86% seen once. The sequence came from a man aged 40-49 years who had recovered from COVID-19. The J gene is TRBJ1-5, the V gene TRBV12-3 or TRBV12-4; 7 positions match TRBD1. The sequencing sample was made of peripheral blood. CDR3 bases: TGTGCCAGCAGTTCAGGGGGGATTGGCCTTGGGCATTTT. This encodes CASSSGGIGLGHF.